Following are 19 T cell receptor beta chains from one sample sequenced in a study of CD8+ T cells in alopecia areata. As for treatment: oral pan-JAK inhibitor, 5-10 mg twice daily. RNA extraction and reverse transcription yielded cDNA as sequencing template. Only in-frame clones appear in the TCRdb table, and some are missing; sequencing was by immunoSEQ multiplex PCR. The data show some 220,000 clones, with about 58% seen just once and around 1.6% held by the top ten. The source was CD4+ T cells sorted from blood, collected at week 4, from a patient treated with tofacitinib. These TCRs come from a human donor with alopecia areata.

This clone came up a few times. V and J are TRBV27 and TRBJ2-1; TRBD2 agrees at 8 bases. This CDR3 region has 14 residues. CDR1 MNHEY and CDR2 SMNVEV come from the germline V gene (reference sequence). V gave up 6 bases and J gave up 8 bases; unmatched junction bases: 9. CDR3 region: CASRQAGAWDEQFF. CDR3 coding DNA: TGTGCCAGCAGGCAAGCGGGGGCCTGGGATGAGCAGTTCTTC.

J is TRBJ1-2 and V is TRBV30, with D unclear. The germline gives CDR1 GTSNPN, CDR2 SVGIG (reference sequence). Between the trimmed V and J ends, which lost 5 bases and 4 bases, there was a span of 11 bases. The length of the CDR3 is 12 residues. CDR3 in amino acids: CAWDSGVYGYTF. CDR3 DNA sequence: TGTGCCTGGGATTCTGGGGTCTATGGCTACACCTTC.

V usage is TRBV5-1 and J usage is TRBJ2-5; no clear D gene. The germline gives CDR1 SGHRS, CDR2 YFSETQ. This CDR3 has 11 residues. Trimming removed 2 bases from V and 5 bases from J, with 4 bases in between. The CDR3 region is CASSFLETQYF. In DNA form, the CDR3 reads TGCGCCAGCAGCTTTTTGGAGACCCAGTACTTC.

This CDR3 reads CASSAGTSGANVLTF. In DNA, the CDR3 is TGCGCCAGCAGCGCTGGGACATCTGGGGCCAACGTCCTGACTTTC. The rearrangement links TRBV5-1 to TRBJ2-6, with D perhaps matching TRBD1 (6 bases). The CDR3 consists of 15 residues. Deletions cut 4 bases from V and 1 base from J, with 9 bases between. CDR1 is SGHRS and CDR2 is YFSETQ in the germline V gene.

This clone showed up just a few times. This chain links TRBV27 with TRBJ1-6; D is unresolved. The length of the CDR3 is 14 residues. CDR1 and CDR2 from the germline V gene are MNHEY and SMNVEV (reference sequence). V was clipped by 7 bases and J by 5 bases, with 12 bases between them. The chain's CDR3 is CASKLLEHNSPLHF. The CDR3 DNA reads as TGTGCCAGCAAGCTACTTGAGCATAATTCACCCCTCCACTTT.

This chain uses TRBV15 with TRBJ1-5; weak D call: TRBD1 (6 bases). The CDR3 spans 16 residues. V was clipped by 4 bases and J by 4 bases, with 17 bases between them. Germline V gene data show CDR1 as LNHNV and CDR2 as YYDKDF (reference sequence). CDR3 DNA: TGTGCCACCAGCATAGAAATGACAGGAGGGAATCAGCCCCAGCATTTT. Translating it yields CATSIEMTGGNQPQHF.

The chain has TRBV5-1 and TRBJ2-3, with TRBD1 identical over 9 bases. After removal of 0 bases from V and 6 bases from J, the junction contained 8 bases not matched to a gene. This CDR3 is 16 amino acids long. The germline CDR1 and CDR2 sequences are SGHRS and YFSETQ. DNA for the CDR3: TGCGCCAGCAGCTTGGTAGGGGGACAGGGTGCGGATACGCAGTATTTT. Translation: CASSLVGGQGADTQYF.

The chain links TRBV2 to TRBJ1-2; maybe TRBD1 (6 bases). From germline, CDR1 is SNHLY and CDR2 FYNNEI. The CDR3 runs to 14 residues. V lost 8 bases and J 0 bases, leaving 13 bases between the germline ends. The chain's CDR3 is CASSGDTSNYGYTF. The CDR3, as DNA: TGTGCCAGCTCGGGGGACACATCTAACTATGGCTACACCTTC. Variable domain in full (rest from reference TRBV2 and TRBJ1-2): EPEVTQTPSHQVTQMGQEVILRCVPISNHLYFYWYRQILGQKVEFLVSFYNNEISEKSEIFDDQFSVERPDGSNFTLKIRSTKLEDSAMYFCASSGDTSNYGYTFGSGTRLTVV.

This clone was observed a few times. The chain uses TRBV5-1 and TRBJ2-7; 8 bases agree with TRBD1. J lost 3 bases, V lost 4 bases, and 12 bases had no gene match. This CDR3 contains 16 residues. CDR1 and CDR2 (germline): SGHRS, YFSETQ. The CDR3 nucleotides are TGCGCCAGCAGCCAAGATCTCGGACAGGGAGACTACGAGCAGTACTTC. Translating gives CASSQDLGQGDYEQYF.

V is TRBV30 and J is TRBJ2-1; D remains unclear. With 1 base removed from V and 8 bases from J, the gap between germline ends came to 6 bases. Germline CDR1 GTSNPN, CDR2 SVGIG (reference sequence). This CDR3 region has 11 residues. CDR3 coding DNA: TGTGCCTGGAGTGCCAAATATGAGCAGTTCTTC. It translates to CAWSAKYEQFF.

The chain has TRBV9 and TRBJ1-5, with D possibly being TRBD1 (5 bases). Germline V CDR1 and CDR2: SGDLS, YYNGEE. V lost 4 bases and J lost 3, with 11 bases in between. This CDR3 contains 14 residues. CDR3 loop: CASSLDSSNQPQHF. The CDR3, as DNA: TGTGCCAGCAGCCTAGACAGCTCCAATCAGCCCCAGCATTTT.

This clone was counted only a few times. V usage is TRBV5-6 and J usage is TRBJ1-2, with 7 nucleotides matching TRBD1. Unmatched junction bases numbered 2, after V lost 3 bases and J lost 0 bases. This CDR3 comprises 14 residues. From germline, CDR1 is SGHDT and CDR2 YYEEEE. The CDR3 region has the DNA TGTGCCAGCAGCTCGGGACAGACTAACTATGGCTACACCTTC. It specifies CASSSGQTNYGYTF.

The V gene is TRBV2, the J gene TRBJ2-7; 9 nucleotides line up with TRBD1. There are 13 residues in the CDR3. J was trimmed by 7 bases and V by 6 bases; bases with no gene match: 7. Per the germline V gene, CDR1 is SNHLY and CDR2 is FYNNEI. CDR3 sequence: CASSRDRAGEQYF. For the CDR3, the DNA is TGTGCCAGCAGCCGGGACAGGGCGGGAGAGCAGTACTTC. The complete variable domain, with remaining parts taken from reference TRBV2 and TRBJ2-7, reads EPEVTQTPSHQVTQMGQEVILRCVPISNHLYFYWYRQILGQKVEFLVSFYNNEISEKSEIFDDQFSVERPDGSNFTLKIRSTKLEDSAMYFCASSRDRAGEQYFGPGTRLTVT.

The chain links TRBV29-1 to TRBJ2-1; 14 bases are a match to TRBD2. From germline, CDR1 is SQVTM and CDR2 ANQGSEA. The CDR3 has 15 residues. With 7 bases clipped from V and 6 bases from J, the junction kept 8 bases outside the gene matches. This CDR3 reads CSAQRGTSGGNEQFF. CDR3 nucleotide sequence: TGCAGCGCCCAACGGGGGACTAGCGGGGGCAATGAGCAGTTCTTC.

This rearrangement joins TRBV29-1 to TRBJ2-5, with 9 bases fitting TRBD1. Matching the DNA end better, TRBJ2-7 makes the J call doubtful. The CDR3 has 13 amino acids. Germline values: CDR1 SQVTM, CDR2 ANQGSEA. The CDR3 sequence: CSATGTGLYEQYF. CDR3 in DNA: TGCAGCGCCACCGGGACAGGGCTCTACGAGCAGTACTTC.

The chain links TRBV29-1 to TRBJ1-4; no clear D. V lost 6 bases and J lost 8, with 16 bases in between. There are 13 residues in the CDR3. CDR1 and CDR2 from the germline V gene are SQVTM and ANQGSEA. The CDR3 loop reads CSVSGARREKLFF. The CDR3 DNA reads as TGCAGCGTCTCCGGTGCCCGAAGAGAAAAACTGTTTTTT.

This sequence joins TRBV27 and TRBJ2-1; D perhaps matches TRBD2 (6 bases). Germline values: CDR1 MNHEY, CDR2 SMNVEV (reference sequence). Trimming removed 3 bases at V and 8 bases at J, with 14 bases between. The CDR3 runs to 14 residues. The CDR3 sequence is CASSFLASGHEQFF. The CDR3 DNA is TGTGCCAGCAGTTTTCTAGCGTCGGGGCATGAGCAGTTCTTC.

CDR3 amino acids: CASSLELAGGYEQYF. CDR3 coding DNA: TGCGCCAGCAGCTTGGAGCTAGCGGGAGGCTACGAGCAGTACTTC. This chain joins TRBV5-1 and TRBJ2-7; 11 bases align to TRBD2. CDR1 and CDR2 from the germline V gene are SGHRS and YFSETQ. CDR3 length: 15 amino acids. The V gene end was trimmed by 0 bases and the J gene end by 3 bases; junction bases not matched to a gene: 2.

The genes are TRBV5-1 and TRBJ2-2; D tentatively reads TRBD1 or TRBD2 (5 bases each). Trimming removed 4 bases from V and 3 bases from J, with 13 bases in between. The CDR3 is 15 residues long. In germline, CDR1 is SGHRS, CDR2 YFSETQ. The CDR3 nucleotides read TGCGCCAGCAGCCGGGACCAGGCCGACACCGGGGAGCTGTTTTTT. As protein: CASSRDQADTGELFF.